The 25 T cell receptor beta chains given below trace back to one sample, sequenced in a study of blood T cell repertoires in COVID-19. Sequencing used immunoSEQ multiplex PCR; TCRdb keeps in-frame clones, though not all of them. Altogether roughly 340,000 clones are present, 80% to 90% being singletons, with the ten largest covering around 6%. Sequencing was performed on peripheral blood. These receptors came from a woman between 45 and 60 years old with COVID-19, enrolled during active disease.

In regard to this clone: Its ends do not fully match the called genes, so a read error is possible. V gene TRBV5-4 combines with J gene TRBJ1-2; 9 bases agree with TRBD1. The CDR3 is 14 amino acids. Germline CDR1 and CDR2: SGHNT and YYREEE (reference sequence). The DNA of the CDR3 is TGTACCAGCAGATCGACAGGGGGGCTGGGTGGCTACACCTTC. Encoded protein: CTSRSTGGLGGYTF. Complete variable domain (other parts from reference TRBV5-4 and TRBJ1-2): ETGVTQSPTHLIKTRGQQVTLRCSSQSGHNTVSWYQQALGQGPQFIFQYYREEENGRGNFPPRFSGLQFPNYSSELNVNALELDDSALYLCTSRSTGGLGGYTFGSGTRLTVV.

Written as DNA, the CDR3 is TGTGCCAGCAGTTACACGACATCTAACTATGGCTACACCTTC. Translation: CASSYTTSNYGYTF. This chain joins TRBV6-5 and TRBJ1-2; unclear D gene. V lost 2 bases to trimming and J lost 0 bases, with 7 bases between them. This CDR3 is built from 14 residues. Per germline, CDR1 MNHEY and CDR2 SVGAGI.

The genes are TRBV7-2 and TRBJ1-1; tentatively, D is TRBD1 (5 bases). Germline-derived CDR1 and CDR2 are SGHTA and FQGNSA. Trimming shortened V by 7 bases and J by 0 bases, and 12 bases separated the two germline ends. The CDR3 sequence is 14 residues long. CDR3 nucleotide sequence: TGTGCCAGCATCCTAGGACAAGTGAACACTGAAGCTTTCTTT. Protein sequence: CASILGQVNTEAFF.

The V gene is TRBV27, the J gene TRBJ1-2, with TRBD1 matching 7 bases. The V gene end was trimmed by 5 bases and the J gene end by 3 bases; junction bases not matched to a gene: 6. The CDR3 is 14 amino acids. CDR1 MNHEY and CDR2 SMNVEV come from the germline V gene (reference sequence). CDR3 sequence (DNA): TGTGCCAGCAGTCCGACAGGGAGTCACTATGGCTACACCTTC. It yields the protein CASSPTGSHYGYTF.

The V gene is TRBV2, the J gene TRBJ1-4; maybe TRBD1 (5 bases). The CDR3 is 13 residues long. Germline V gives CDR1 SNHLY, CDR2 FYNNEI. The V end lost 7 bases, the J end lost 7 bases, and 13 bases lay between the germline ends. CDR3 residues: CASTGIRGEKLFF. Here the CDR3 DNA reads TGTGCCAGCACAGGGATCCGAGGTGAAAAACTGTTTTTT.

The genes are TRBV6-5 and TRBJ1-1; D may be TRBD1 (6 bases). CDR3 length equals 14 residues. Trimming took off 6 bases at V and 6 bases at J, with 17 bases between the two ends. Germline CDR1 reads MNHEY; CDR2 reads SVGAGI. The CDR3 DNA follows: TGTGCCAGCAGCAAGGGGAAACAGGGCGCTGAAGCTTTCTTT. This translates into CASSKGKQGAEAFF.

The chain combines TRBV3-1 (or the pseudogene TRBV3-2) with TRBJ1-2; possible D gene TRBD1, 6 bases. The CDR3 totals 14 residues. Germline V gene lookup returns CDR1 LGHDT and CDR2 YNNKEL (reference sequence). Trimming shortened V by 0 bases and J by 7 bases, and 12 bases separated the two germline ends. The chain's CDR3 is CASSQDNRASGYTF. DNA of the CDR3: TGTGCCAGCAGCCAAGATAACAGGGCCTCTGGCTACACCTTC.

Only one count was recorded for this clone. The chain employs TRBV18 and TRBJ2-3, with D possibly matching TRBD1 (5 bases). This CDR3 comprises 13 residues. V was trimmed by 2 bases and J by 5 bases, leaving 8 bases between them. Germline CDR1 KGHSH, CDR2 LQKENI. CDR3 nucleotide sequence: TGTGCCAGCTCACCAAGCCAGGGAGATACGCAGTATTTT. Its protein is CASSPSQGDTQYF. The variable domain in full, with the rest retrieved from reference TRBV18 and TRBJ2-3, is NAGVMQNPRHLVRRRGQEARLRCSPMKGHSHVYWYRQLPEEGLKFMVYLQKENIIDESGMPKERFSAEFPKEGPSILRIQQVVRGDSAAYFCASSPSQGDTQYFGPGTRLTVL.

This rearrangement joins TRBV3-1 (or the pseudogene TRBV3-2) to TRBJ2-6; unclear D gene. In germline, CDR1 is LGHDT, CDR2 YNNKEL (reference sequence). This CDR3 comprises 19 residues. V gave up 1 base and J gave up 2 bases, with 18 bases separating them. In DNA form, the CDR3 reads TGTGCCAGCAGCCAAGGCTATGTTCAGACATGGACTGGGGCCAACGTCCTGACTTTC. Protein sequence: CASSQGYVQTWTGANVLTF.

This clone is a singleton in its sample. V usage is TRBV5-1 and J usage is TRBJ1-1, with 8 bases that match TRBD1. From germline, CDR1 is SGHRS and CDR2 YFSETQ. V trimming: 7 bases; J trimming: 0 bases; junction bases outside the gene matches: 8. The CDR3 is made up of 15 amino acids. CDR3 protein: CASRTGQWVNTEAFF. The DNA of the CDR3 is TGCGCCAGCCGGACAGGGCAGTGGGTGAACACTGAAGCTTTCTTT.

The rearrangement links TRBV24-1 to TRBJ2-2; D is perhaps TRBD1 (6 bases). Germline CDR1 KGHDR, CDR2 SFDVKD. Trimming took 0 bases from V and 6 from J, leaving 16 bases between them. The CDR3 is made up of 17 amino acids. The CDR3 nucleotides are TGTGCCACCAGTGATTTGCACAGTCGGGACATTGCCGGGGAGCTGTTTTTT. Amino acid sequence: CATSDLHSRDIAGELFF.

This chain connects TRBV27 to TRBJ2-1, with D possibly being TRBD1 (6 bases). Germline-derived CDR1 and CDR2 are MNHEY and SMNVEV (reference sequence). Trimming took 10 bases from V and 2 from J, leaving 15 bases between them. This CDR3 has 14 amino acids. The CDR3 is CATGKQGPYNEQFF. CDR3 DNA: TGTGCCACGGGGAAGCAGGGGCCCTACAATGAGCAGTTCTTC.

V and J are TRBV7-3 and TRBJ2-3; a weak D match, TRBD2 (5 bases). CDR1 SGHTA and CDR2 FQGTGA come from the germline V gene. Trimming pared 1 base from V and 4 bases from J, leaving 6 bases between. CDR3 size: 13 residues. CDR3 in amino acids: CASSLRGADTQYF. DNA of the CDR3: TGTGCCAGCAGCTTAAGGGGAGCAGATACGCAGTATTTT.

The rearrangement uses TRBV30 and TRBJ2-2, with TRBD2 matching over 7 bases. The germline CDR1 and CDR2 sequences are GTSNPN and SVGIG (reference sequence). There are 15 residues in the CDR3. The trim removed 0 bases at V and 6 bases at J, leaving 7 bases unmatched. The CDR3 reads CAWSVGRGRAGELFF. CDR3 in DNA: TGTGCCTGGAGTGTAGGGCGAGGGAGGGCCGGGGAGCTGTTTTTT.

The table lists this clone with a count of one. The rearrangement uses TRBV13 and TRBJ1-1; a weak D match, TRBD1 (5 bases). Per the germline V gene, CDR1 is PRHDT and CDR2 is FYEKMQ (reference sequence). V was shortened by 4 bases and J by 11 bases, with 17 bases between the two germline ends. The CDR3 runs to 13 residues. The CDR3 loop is CASSSLVPDMAFF. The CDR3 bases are TGTGCCAGCAGCTCCCTGGTCCCGGACATGGCTTTCTTT.

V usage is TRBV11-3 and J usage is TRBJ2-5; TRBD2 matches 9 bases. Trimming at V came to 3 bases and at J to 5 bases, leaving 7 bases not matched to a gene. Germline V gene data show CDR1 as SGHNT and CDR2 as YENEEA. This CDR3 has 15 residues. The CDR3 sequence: CASSFSGLAPETQYF. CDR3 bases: TGTGCCAGCAGCTTTTCGGGACTAGCACCCGAGACCCAGTACTTC.

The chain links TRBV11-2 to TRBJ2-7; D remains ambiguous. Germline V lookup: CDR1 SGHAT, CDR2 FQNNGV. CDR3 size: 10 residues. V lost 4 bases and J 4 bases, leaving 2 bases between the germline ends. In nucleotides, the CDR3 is TGTGCCAGCAGCTCATACGAGCAGTACTTC. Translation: CASSSYEQYF.

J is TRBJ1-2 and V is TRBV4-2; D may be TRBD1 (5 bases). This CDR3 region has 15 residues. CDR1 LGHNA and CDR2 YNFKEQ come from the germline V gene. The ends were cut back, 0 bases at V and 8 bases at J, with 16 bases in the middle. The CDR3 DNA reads TGTGCCAGCAGCCAAGATTTGGGGCAGGGCCGCGGCTACACCTTC. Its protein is CASSQDLGQGRGYTF.

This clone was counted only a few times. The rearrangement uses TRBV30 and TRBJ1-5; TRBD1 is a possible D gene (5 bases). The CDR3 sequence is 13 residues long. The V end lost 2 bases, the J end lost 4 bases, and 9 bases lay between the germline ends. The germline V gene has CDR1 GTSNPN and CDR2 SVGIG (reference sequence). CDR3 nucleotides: TGTGCCTGGAGTAGTCAGGGAAATCAGCCCCAGCATTTT. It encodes CAWSSQGNQPQHF.

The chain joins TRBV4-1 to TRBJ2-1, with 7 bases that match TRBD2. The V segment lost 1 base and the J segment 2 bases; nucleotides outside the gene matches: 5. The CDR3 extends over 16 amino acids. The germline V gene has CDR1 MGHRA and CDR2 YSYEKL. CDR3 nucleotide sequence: TGCGCCAGCAGCCAAGTCTCTAGCGGAACCTACAATGAGCAGTTCTTC. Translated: CASSQVSSGTYNEQFF.

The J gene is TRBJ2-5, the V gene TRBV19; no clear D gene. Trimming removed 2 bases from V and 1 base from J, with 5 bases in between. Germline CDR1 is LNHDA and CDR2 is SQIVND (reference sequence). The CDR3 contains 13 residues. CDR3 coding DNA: TGTGCCAGTAGTATACAGGCCCAAGAGACCCAGTACTTC. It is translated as CASSIQAQETQYF. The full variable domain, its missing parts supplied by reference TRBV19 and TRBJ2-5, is DGGITQSPKYLFRKEGQNVTLSCEQNLNHDAMYWYRQDPGQGLRLIYYSQIVNDFQKGDIAEGYSVSREKKESFPLTVTSAQKNPTAFYLCASSIQAQETQYFGPGTRLLVL.

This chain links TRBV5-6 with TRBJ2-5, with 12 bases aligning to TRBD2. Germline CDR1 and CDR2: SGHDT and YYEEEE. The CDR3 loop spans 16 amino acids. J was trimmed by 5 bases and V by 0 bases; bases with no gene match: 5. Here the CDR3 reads CASSLAGLAGQETQYF. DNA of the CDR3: TGTGCCAGCAGCTTGGCCGGACTAGCGGGACAGGAGACCCAGTACTTC.

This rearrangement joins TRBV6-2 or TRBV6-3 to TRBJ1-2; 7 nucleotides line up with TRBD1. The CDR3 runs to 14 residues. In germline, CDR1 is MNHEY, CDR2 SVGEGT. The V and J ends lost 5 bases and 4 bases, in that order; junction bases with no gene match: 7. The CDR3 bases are TGTGCCAGCAGTCCCACGGACAGGATCTATGGCTACACCTTC. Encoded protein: CASSPTDRIYGYTF.

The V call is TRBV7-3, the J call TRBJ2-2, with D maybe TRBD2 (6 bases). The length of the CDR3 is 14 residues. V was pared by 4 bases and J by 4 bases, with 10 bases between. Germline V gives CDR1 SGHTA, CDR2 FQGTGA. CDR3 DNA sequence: TGTGCCAGCAGCTCCGGGACTGTCACCGGGGAGCTGTTTTTT. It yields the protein CASSSGTVTGELFF.

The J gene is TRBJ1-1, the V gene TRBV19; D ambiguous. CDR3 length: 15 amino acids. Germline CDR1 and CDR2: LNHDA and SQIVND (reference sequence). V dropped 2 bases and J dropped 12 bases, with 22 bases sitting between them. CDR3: CASSIWSARGIESFF. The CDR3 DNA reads TGTGCCAGTAGTATATGGTCCGCTCGGGGAATTGAGTCTTTCTTT.